A selection of T cell receptor beta chains follows, all from one sample in a study of blood T cell repertoires in COVID-19. TCRdb's copy holds only in-frame clones and misses some; the assay was immunoSEQ multiplex PCR. The sample contains about 90,000 clones, about nine tenths of which appear only once. The specimen sequenced was peripheral blood. The source is a woman in her sixties or seventies with acute or convalescent COVID-19. Each CDR3 is given with its conserved first and last residue. A D gene is named only where the DNA matches it firmly. Clone sizes are given selectively: once, few, many, or a class where the clone is expanded.

J gene	clone size	V gene	D gene	CDR3 protein	CDR3 DNA
TRBJ2-5	.	TRBV19	.	CASSPGGFGETQYF	TGTGCCAGTTCCCCAGGAGGGTTTGGGGAGACCCAGTACTTC
TRBJ1-5	once	TRBV24-1	TRBD1	CATSPQGQGDGQPQHF	TGTGCCACCAGTCCCCAGGGGCAGGGGGACGGGCAGCCCCAGCATTTT
TRBJ1-2	.	TRBV6-5	.	CASSYSGRNYGYTF	TGTGCCAGCAGTTACTCAGGGAGGAACTATGGCTACACCTTC
TRBJ1-1	once	TRBV28	.	CASSPTARSIRVGFTEAFF	TGTGCCAGCAGTCCCACCGCCCGAAGTATCAGGGTTGGTTTCACTGAAGCTTTCTTT
TRBJ1-6	.	TRBV27	TRBD1	CASSLNSGQLNSPLHF	TGTGCCAGCAGTTTAAATTCGGGACAGCTTAATTCACCCCTCCACTTT
TRBJ1-2	.	TRBV4-1	TRBD1	CASSRATRGPGGHYGYTF	TGCGCCAGCAGCCGAGCCACCCGGGGGCCAGGGGGCCACTATGGCTACACCTTC
TRBJ1-4	.	TRBV6-5	.	CASSGGFGEKLFF	TGTGCCAGCAGCGGGGGGTTTGGGGAAAAACTGTTTTTT
TRBJ2-3	once	TRBV5-1	TRBD2	CASSLGLAGGPIVADTQYF	TGCGCCAGCAGCTTGGGACTAGCGGGAGGACCGATCGTTGCAGATACGCAGTATTTT
TRBJ2-1	.	TRBV7-7	.	CASSGGHTNEQFF	TGTGCTAGCAGTGGAGGGCACACGAATGAGCAGTTCTTC
TRBJ2-5	.	TRBV7-6	TRBD2	CASSLASSGTQETQYF	TGTGCCAGCAGCTTAGCGAGCAGCGGGACGCAAGAGACCCAGTACTTC
TRBJ1-1	.	TRBV19	TRBD1	CASLPSTGGVHEAFF	TGTGCCAGTCTTCCTTCGACAGGGGGCGTGCATGAAGCTTTCTTT
TRBJ2-2	.	TRBV7-9	.	CASSLGAGLAGELFF	TGTGCCAGCAGCTTAGGGGCGGGACTGGCCGGGGAGCTGTTTTTT
TRBJ2-2	.	TRBV7-9	TRBD2	CASSFVGTSRSNTGELFF	TGTGCCAGCAGCTTCGTCGGGACTAGCAGATCGAACACCGGGGAGCTGTTTTTT
TRBJ2-7	.	TRBV20-1	TRBD2	CSASGLAGVSSYEQYF	TGCAGTGCTAGTGGGTTAGCGGGGGTGAGCTCCTACGAGCAGTACTTC
TRBJ2-5	.	TRBV5-1	.	CASSLVRQETQYF	TGCGCCAGCAGCTTGGTGAGACAAGAGACCCAGTACTTC
TRBJ1-1	.	TRBV2	.	CASTAQMNTEAFF	TGTGCCAGTACAGCCCAAATGAACACTGAAGCTTTCTTT
TRBJ2-7	.	TRBV28	.	CASHNRDEQYF	TGTGCCAGCCACAACAGGGACGAGCAGTACTTC
TRBJ2-7	.	TRBV14	.	CASSQVDTYEQYF	TGTGCCAGCAGCCAAGTGGACACCTACGAGCAGTACTTC
TRBJ2-3	.	TRBV5-1	.	CASSLGQSTDTQYF	TGCGCCAGCAGCTTGGGACAGAGCACAGATACGCAGTATTTT
TRBJ2-5	.	TRBV28	TRBD2	CASRDSGAGREETQYF	TGTGCCAGCAGGGACTCTGGAGCGGGGAGGGAAGAGACCCAGTACTTC
TRBJ2-7	.	TRBV30	TRBD2	CAWDLAGGYEQYF	TGTGCCTGGGACCTAGCGGGAGGCTACGAGCAGTACTTC
TRBJ2-5	few	TRBV5-1	TRBD2	CASSLAGTSGRQETQYF	TGCGCCAGCAGCTTGGCCGGGACTAGCGGGAGACAAGAGACCCAGTACTTC
TRBJ2-7	.	TRBV10-3	TRBD2	CAIRAVGEGLSSYEQYF	TGTGCCATCAGGGCGGTTGGGGAGGGCCTGAGCTCCTACGAGCAGTACTTC
TRBJ2-2	.	TRBV12-3/TRBV12-4	.	CASSFRLGELFF	TGTGCCAGCAGTTTTCGTCTCGGGGAGCTGTTTTTT
TRBJ2-3	.	TRBV10-3	.	CAARASESTDTQYF	TGTGCCGCCAGGGCCAGTGAGAGCACAGATACGCAGTATTTT
TRBJ2-2	.	TRBV27	TRBD1	CASSIQGAGELFF	TGTGCCAGCAGTATACAGGGGGCCGGGGAGCTGTTTTTT
TRBJ1-4	.	TRBV5-1	.	CASSKQHATNEKLFF	TGCGCCAGCAGCAAACAACACGCAACTAATGAAAAACTGTTTTTT
TRBJ2-4	once	TRBV5-8	TRBD1	CASSLVGTENIQYF	TGTGCCAGCAGCTTGGTGGGGACAGAAAACATTCAGTACTTC
TRBJ2-1	.	TRBV5-1	TRBD2	CASSLELATTNEQFF	TGCGCCAGCAGCTTGGAACTAGCGACTACCAATGAGCAGTTCTTC
TRBJ1-2	once	TRBV7-6	TRBD1	CASSPSPGGDYGYTF	TGTGCCAGCAGCCCTTCCCCAGGGGGCGACTATGGCTACACCTTC
TRBJ2-1	.	TRBV30	TRBD1	CAWSVLTGSGNEQFF	TGTGCCTGGAGTGTACTGACAGGGTCGGGAAATGAGCAGTTCTTC
TRBJ1-3	.	TRBV12-3/TRBV12-4	.	CASSQIAGTPIYF	TGTGCCAGCAGTCAAATAGCCGGCACCCCCATATATTTT
TRBJ1-4	.	TRBV2	.	CASSQGGREKLFF	TGTGCCAGCTCACAGGGAGGGCGGGAAAAACTGTTTTTT
TRBJ2-7	.	TRBV15	TRBD1	CATRGQGDTYEQYF	TGTGCCACCAGAGGACAGGGGGACACCTACGAGCAGTACTTC
TRBJ1-2	.	TRBV5-1	TRBD1	CASSGWDRTYGYTF	TGCGCCAGCAGCGGATGGGACAGAACATATGGCTACACCTTC